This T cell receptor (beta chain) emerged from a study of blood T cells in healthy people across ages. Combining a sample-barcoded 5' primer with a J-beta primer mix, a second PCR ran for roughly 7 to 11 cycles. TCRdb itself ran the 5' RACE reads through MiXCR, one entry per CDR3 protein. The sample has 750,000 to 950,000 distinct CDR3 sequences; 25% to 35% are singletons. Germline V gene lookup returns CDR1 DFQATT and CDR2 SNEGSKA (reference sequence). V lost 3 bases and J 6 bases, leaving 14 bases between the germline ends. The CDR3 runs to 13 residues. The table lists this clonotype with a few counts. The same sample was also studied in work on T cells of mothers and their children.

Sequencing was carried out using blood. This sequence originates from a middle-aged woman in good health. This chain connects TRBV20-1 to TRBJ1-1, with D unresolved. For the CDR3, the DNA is TGCAGTGCTAGGCTCGACATAATCCCTGAAGCTTTCTTT. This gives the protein CSARLDIIPEAFF.